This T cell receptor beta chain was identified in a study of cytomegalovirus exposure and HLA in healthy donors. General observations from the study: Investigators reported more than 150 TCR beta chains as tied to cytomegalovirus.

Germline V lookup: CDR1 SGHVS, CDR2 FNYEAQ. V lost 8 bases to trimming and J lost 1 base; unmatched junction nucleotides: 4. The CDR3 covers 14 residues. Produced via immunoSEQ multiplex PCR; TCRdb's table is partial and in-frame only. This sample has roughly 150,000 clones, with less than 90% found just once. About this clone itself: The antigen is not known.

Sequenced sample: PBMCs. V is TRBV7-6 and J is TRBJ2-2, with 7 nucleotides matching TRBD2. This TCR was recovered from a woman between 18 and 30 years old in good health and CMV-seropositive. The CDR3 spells CASVGGRNTGELFF. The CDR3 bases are TGTGCCAGCGTTGGCGGGAGGAACACCGGGGAGCTGTTTTTT.